This passage covers 29 T cell receptor beta chains from one sample sequenced in a study of T cell repertoires and Cas9 in healthy adults. The data were produced by immunoSEQ multiplex PCR, yet TCRdb's version contains in-frame clones alone and is incomplete. The profile shows some 14,000 clones, under 90% of them singletons. The sequenced sample was Tregs (CD4+, CD25+, CD127-, CD137-, CD154-) from PBMCs; culture status not recorded. The receptors come from a human donor in good health.

Here the CDR3 reads CASSGYSTPDTQYF. The CDR3 DNA is TGTGCCAGCAGTGGTTACAGCACCCCGGATACGCAGTATTTT. This chain uses TRBV25-1 with TRBJ2-3, with D unresolved. The length of the CDR3 is 14 residues. Trimming removed 4 bases from V and 6 bases from J, with 14 bases in between. From germline, CDR1 is MGHDK and CDR2 SYGVNS.

The chain couples TRBV9 to TRBJ1-6; TRBD1 is a possible D gene (5 bases). The CDR3 runs 15 residues. V was shortened by 0 bases and J by 6 bases, with 10 bases between the two germline ends. Germline V lookup: CDR1 SGDLS, CDR2 YYNGEE. The CDR3 nucleotides read TGTGCCAGCAGCGTAGCAGGGAGAGGTAATTCACCCCTCCACTTT. It yields the protein CASSVAGRGNSPLHF.

The genes are TRBV5-4 and TRBJ1-4; TRBD1 might be the D (5 bases). Germline V gene sequence: CDR1 SGHNT, CDR2 YYREEE (reference sequence). V lost 4 bases to trimming and J lost 0 bases, with 10 bases between them. The length of the CDR3 is 15 residues. The CDR3 region is CASSTGLATNEKLFF. The CDR3 nucleotides read TGTGCCAGCAGCACGGGACTTGCAACTAATGAAAAACTGTTTTTT.

The chain links TRBV6-6 to TRBJ2-1; no clear D gene. The germline V and J ends were trimmed by 5 bases and 9 bases, with 8 bases remaining between them. The CDR3 length is 11 residues. From germline, CDR1 is MNHNY and CDR2 SVGAGI (reference sequence). The CDR3 DNA reads TGTGCCAGCAGTGGGATGGGTGAGCAGTTCTTC. This sequence encodes CASSGMGEQFF.

This sequence joins TRBV10-3 and TRBJ2-1; D is perhaps TRBD1 (6 bases). CDR1 ENHRY and CDR2 SYGVKD come from the germline V gene. This CDR3 comprises 14 residues. Trimming cost V 8 bases and J 4 bases, with 15 bases left between them. CDR3 amino acids: CAISQGLRYNEQFF. CDR3 nucleotides: TGTGCCATCTCCCAGGGGTTAAGGTACAATGAGCAGTTCTTC.

CDR3 DNA sequence: TGTGCCAGCAGCTTTTCCACGCAAGAGACCCAGTACTTC. This codes for CASSFSTQETQYF. The chain carries TRBV5-4 and TRBJ2-5; no reliable D call. The CDR3 consists of 13 residues. CDR1 is SGHNT, CDR2 YYREEE, per germline (reference sequence). V lost 2 bases to trimming and J lost 2 bases, with 7 bases between them.

The chain carries TRBV29-1 and TRBJ2-1; possibly TRBD1 for D (6 bases). The CDR3 is 12 amino acids. From germline, CDR1 is SQVTM and CDR2 ANQGSEA. Deletions cut 4 bases from V and 4 bases from J, with 8 bases between. As DNA, the CDR3 is TGCAGCGTTGGGGGGACATACAATGAGCAGTTCTTC. Protein: CSVGGTYNEQFF.

The chain recombines TRBV10-3 with TRBJ2-2; D tentatively reads TRBD1 or TRBD2 (5 bases each). This CDR3 has 16 amino acids. Germline CDR1 reads ENHRY; CDR2 reads SYGVKD. The V end lost 7 bases, the J end lost 0 bases, and 15 bases lay between the germline ends. The CDR3, as DNA: TGTGCCATCACCCCTGGGGGTACAGCGAACACCGGGGAGCTGTTTTTT. Its protein is CAITPGGTANTGELFF.

This clone is a singleton in its sample. The chain recombines TRBV18 with TRBJ1-3; D gene ambiguous. Trimming shortened V by 3 bases and J by 2 bases, and 17 bases separated the two germline ends. In germline, CDR1 is KGHSH, CDR2 LQKENI. The CDR3 runs to 17 residues. CDR3 sequence: CASSPSPAGDAGNTIYF. In DNA form, the CDR3 reads TGTGCCAGCTCACCTTCTCCCGCCGGGGATGCTGGAAACACCATATATTTT.

The V call is TRBV11-2, the J call TRBJ2-3, with D possibly being TRBD2 (6 bases). CDR3 length: 15 residues. CDR1 and CDR2 (germline): SGHAT, FQNNGV. Trimming took 2 bases from V and 3 from J, leaving 12 bases between them. The CDR3 DNA reads TGTGCCAGCAGCTTATCCCCTAGCGCAACAGATACGCAGTATTTT. As protein: CASSLSPSATDTQYF.

The rearrangement uses TRBV11-2 and TRBJ1-2; TRBD1 might be the D (5 bases). The CDR3 spans 15 residues. V was pared by 0 bases and J by 8 bases, with 16 bases between. The germline V gene has CDR1 SGHAT and CDR2 FQNNGV. The CDR3 DNA is TGTGCCAGCAGCTTAGATTTTGGGGCAGTCTGGGGCTACACCTTC. Translation gives CASSLDFGAVWGYTF.

The DNA of the CDR3 is TGTGCCAGCAAGATAGAAAGGGGAAGGACTGAAGCTTTCTTT. Its protein is CASKIERGRTEAFF. The gene calls are TRBV27 and TRBJ1-1, with a weak D call TRBD1 (5 bases). The CDR3 is made up of 14 amino acids. The germline V and J ends were trimmed by 7 bases and 5 bases, with 17 bases remaining between them. Per germline, CDR1 MNHEY and CDR2 SMNVEV (reference sequence).

In this sample, this clone turned up a few times. This chain connects TRBV2 to TRBJ1-2, with 8 positions matching TRBD1. The V gene end was trimmed by 6 bases and the J gene end by 4 bases; junction bases not matched to a gene: 4. Germline CDR1 reads SNHLY; CDR2 reads FYNNEI. The CDR3 is 13 amino acids. The CDR3 region is CASRRQGTYGYTF. The CDR3 bases are TGTGCCAGCAGGAGACAGGGGACCTATGGCTACACCTTC. The whole variable domain, filled in from reference TRBV2 and TRBJ1-2, reads EPEVTQTPSHQVTQMGQEVILRCVPISNHLYFYWYRQILGQKVEFLVSFYNNEISEKSEIFDDQFSVERPDGSNFTLKIRSTKLEDSAMYFCASRRQGTYGYTFGSGTRLTVV.

This clone was seen a handful of times. The rearrangement uses TRBV6-5 and TRBJ1-5; TRBD1 matches 7 bases. The germline V gene has CDR1 MNHEY and CDR2 SVGAGI. The CDR3 is made up of 13 amino acids. V trimming: 6 bases; J trimming: 7 bases; junction bases outside the gene matches: 6. The CDR3 bases are TGTGCCAGCAGGTCAGGGGGAGGGCAGCCCCAGCATTTT. Translated, it gives CASRSGGGQPQHF.

The V call is TRBV5-1, the J call TRBJ1-4, with 8 bases fitting TRBD1. The CDR3 runs 14 residues. The V gene's germline CDR1 is SGHRS and CDR2 YFSETQ. V trimming: 6 bases; J trimming: 3 bases; junction bases outside the gene matches: 4. The CDR3 DNA reads TGCGCCAGCATGCAGGGGGCAGCTAATGAAAAACTGTTTTTT. The encoded protein is CASMQGAANEKLFF.

The chain is built from TRBV6-1 and TRBJ2-6; no clear D. The CDR3 totals 18 residues. V was clipped by 3 bases and J by 2 bases, with 17 bases between them. Germline loops: CDR1 MNHNS, CDR2 SASEGT. Here the CDR3 reads CASSEVSALRAGANVLTF. CDR3 DNA: TGTGCCAGCAGTGAGGTGTCGGCCCTGCGCGCTGGGGCCAACGTCCTGACTTTC.

This chain joins TRBV7-2 and TRBJ2-5; perhaps TRBD1 as D (6 bases). Germline V gene sequence: CDR1 SGHTA, CDR2 FQGNSA. The CDR3 loop spans 14 amino acids. V lost 6 bases to trimming and J lost 7 bases, with 18 bases between them. CDR3 DNA: TGTGCCAGCAGGGGACGGACAGCCCTCGGGACCCAGTACTTC. Encoded protein: CASRGRTALGTQYF.

In its sample, this clone was seen a few times. Other DNA sequences in the sample encode the same CDR3. The chain combines TRBV5-6 with TRBJ2-2; either TRBD1 or TRBD2 may fit D (5 bases each). The CDR3 covers 16 residues. CDR1 and CDR2 from the germline V gene are SGHDT and YYEEEE. Trimming took off 0 bases at V and 5 bases at J, with 14 bases between the two ends. CDR3 loop: CASSLVGPGPTGELFF. The CDR3 DNA follows: TGTGCCAGCAGCTTGGTCGGTCCGGGACCGACCGGGGAGCTGTTTTTT.

The J gene is TRBJ1-2, the V gene TRBV7-9; D is unresolved. CDR3 length equals 12 residues. With 3 bases removed from V and 4 bases from J, the gap between germline ends came to 6 bases. The V gene's germline CDR1 is SEHNR and CDR2 FQNEAQ (reference sequence). The CDR3 DNA reads as TGTGCCAGCAGCTTTATCCTCTATGGCTACACCTTC. It codes for CASSFILYGYTF.

The rearrangement joins TRBV5-1 to TRBJ1-4, with D possibly being TRBD1 (5 bases). This CDR3 comprises 15 residues. CDR1 and CDR2 from the germline V gene are SGHRS and YFSETQ. Trimming took 0 bases from V and 2 from J, leaving 8 bases between them. CDR3 region: CASSLAGETNEKLFF. Here the CDR3 DNA reads TGCGCCAGCAGCTTGGCGGGGGAGACTAATGAAAAACTGTTTTTT.

The CDR3: CASSHSTDRATSYEQYF. The CDR3 DNA sequence: TGCGCCAGCAGCCATTCCACTGACAGGGCGACCTCCTACGAGCAGTACTTC. The genes are TRBV4-1 and TRBJ2-7, with TRBD1 matching over 7 bases. J was trimmed by 0 bases and V by 3 bases; bases with no gene match: 11. There are 17 residues in the CDR3. The germline V gene encodes CDR1 MGHRA and CDR2 YSYEKL.

The sample holds one count of this clone. The chain combines TRBV5-4 with TRBJ2-5, with 9 bases identical to TRBD2. The CDR3 runs to 15 residues. Germline assignment: CDR1 SGHNT and CDR2 YYREEE (reference sequence). V was pared by 1 base and J by 3 bases, with 4 bases of the junction left unmatched. CDR3 bases: TGTGCCAGCAGCTTGAGTCTAGCGGGGAAAGAGACCCAGTACTTC. Amino acid sequence: CASSLSLAGKETQYF. Together with reference TRBV5-4 and TRBJ2-5, the CDR3 gives the full variable domain: ETGVTQSPTHLIKTRGQQVTLRCSSQSGHNTVSWYQQALGQGPQFIFQYYREEENGRGNFPPRFSGLQFPNYSSELNVNALELDDSALYLCASSLSLAGKETQYFGPGTRLLVL.

This sequence joins TRBV14 and TRBJ1-6; D remains unclear. V was pared by 1 base and J by 9 bases, with 13 bases between. CDR3 length: 15 amino acids. From germline, CDR1 is SGHDN and CDR2 FVKESK. The CDR3 reads CASSQGHGLSSPLHF. In DNA form, the CDR3 reads TGTGCCAGCAGCCAAGGGCACGGGCTAAGTTCACCCCTCCACTTT.

The rearrangement links TRBV5-1 to TRBJ2-7; D call uncertain. The ends were cut back, 0 bases at V and 3 bases at J, with 10 bases in the middle. Per germline, CDR1 SGHRS and CDR2 YFSETQ. This CDR3 region has 14 residues. CDR3 protein: CASSLDGVVYEQYF. The CDR3 DNA reads as TGCGCCAGCAGCTTGGATGGGGTGGTCTACGAGCAGTACTTC.

The V call is TRBV6-1, the J call TRBJ1-1, with a weak D call TRBD1 (5 bases). The CDR3 is 15 amino acids. V was pared by 6 bases and J by 4 bases, with 18 bases between. Germline V gives CDR1 MNHNS, CDR2 SASEGT. The CDR3 sequence: CASSPPGGVGTEAFF. The CDR3 nucleotides read TGTGCCAGCAGCCCCCCTGGGGGGGTTGGCACTGAAGCTTTCTTT.

This chain joins TRBV7-2 and TRBJ2-5, with D unclear. CDR3 size: 13 residues. Trimming shortened V by 5 bases and J by 4 bases, and 11 bases separated the two germline ends. CDR1 and CDR2 (germline): SGHTA, FQGNSA. The CDR3: CASSSRLRETQYF. DNA for the CDR3: TGTGCCAGCAGCAGTCGGCTGAGAGAGACCCAGTACTTC. Using reference TRBV7-2 and TRBJ2-5 for the parts outside the CDR3, the full variable domain is GAGVSQSPSNKVTEKGKDVELRCDPISGHTALYWYRQSLGQGLEFLIYFQGNSAPDKSGLPSDRFSAERTGGSVSTLTIQRTQQEDSAVYLCASSSRLRETQYFGPGTRLLVL.

J is TRBJ2-7 and V is TRBV19; 11 nucleotides match TRBD2. CDR1 and CDR2 (germline): LNHDA, SQIVND (reference sequence). This CDR3 spans 17 amino acids. V shed 3 bases and J 2 bases; nucleotides not matched to a gene: 9. The CDR3 protein is CASSINGPSGGTYEQYF. CDR3 nucleotide sequence: TGTGCCAGTAGTATTAACGGTCCTAGCGGGGGGACCTACGAGCAGTACTTC.

Notes on this clone: One end of the junction is discordant with germline, which a read error may explain. V and J are TRBV9 and TRBJ2-5; no clear D. The CDR3 has 15 residues. CDR1 and CDR2 from the germline V gene are SGDLS and YYNGEE. CDR3: CASGVAPNPAETQYF. The CDR3 DNA is TGTGCCAGCGGCGTAGCCCCCAACCCAGCAGAGACCCAGTACTTC.

This clone was seen a handful of times. This chain connects TRBV5-1 to TRBJ2-1; TRBD2 matches 8 bases. Germline CDR1 reads SGHRS; CDR2 reads YFSETQ. There are 18 residues in the CDR3. With V trimmed by 5 bases and J by 4 bases, 17 bases remained unmatched. The CDR3 coding sequence is TGCGCCAGCAGGCCGGAAGGGGTTGGCGGGGGGATATACAATGAGCAGTTCTTC. As protein: CASRPEGVGGGIYNEQFF.